This TCR beta chain was sequenced in a study of shared clonotypes between healthy human individuals. Study observations and caveats: Generation probability values for non-shared clonotypes were lower than those for clonotypes shared by all four donors.

Note on this clone: Its antigen is undetermined.

Germline trimming cut 2 bases from V and 6 bases from J; bases unmatched to any gene: 13. Germline CDR1 and CDR2: MNHEY and SMNVEV (reference sequence). This CDR3 is 17 amino acids long. CD8 cells classed as naive were CD45RO-negative and positively selected for CCR7, excluding terminally differentiated effector memory CD45RA+ cells. Generated by immunoSEQ multiplex PCR, the TCRdb table keeps only in-frame clones and is missing some. The profile shows approximately 1.9 million clones, approximately 92% of them singletons. The clonotype was recovered from a man aged 18 to 30 in good health. Some clones in this sample may be carry-over from other donors' samples. This chain links TRBV27 with TRBJ2-7; 10 bases are a match to TRBD2. Material for sequencing was naive CD8+ T cells from PBMCs. The CDR3 reads CASSLVPSGSLWGEQYF. In nucleotides, the CDR3 is TGTGCCAGCAGTTTAGTTCCTAGCGGGAGCCTGTGGGGCGAGCAGTACTTC.